This passage covers 32 T cell receptor beta chains from one sample sequenced in a study of regulatory T cells in long-lasting Graves disease. In building TCR beta libraries, iRepertoire HTBI primers were used together with Arm-PCR of CDR3 regions. One entry per CDR3 protein, called by TCRdb with MiXCR from the multiplex PCR reads. The sample lists 500,000 to 700,000 distinct CDR3 sequences; approximately 29% were seen once. Regarding time point: persistent/refractory GD, antithyroid drugs over 5 years with positive TRAb. After RNA was extracted from PBMCs, the TCR library was made from it. The input for sequencing was peripheral blood mononuclear cells (PBMCs), taken when the disease was refractory, from a patient treated with antithyroid drugs. Receptors were obtained from a female donor with Graves disease.

The CDR3: CSADDRGGSSYEQYF. In nucleotides, the CDR3 is TGCAGTGCTGACGACAGGGGGGGATCCTCCTACGAGCAGTACTTC. The J gene is TRBJ2-7, the V gene TRBV20-1; 9 nucleotides line up with TRBD1. With 5 bases clipped from V and 0 bases from J, the junction kept 8 bases outside the gene matches. Germline assignment: CDR1 DFQATT and CDR2 SNEGSKA (reference sequence). This CDR3 contains 15 residues.

The chain has TRBV25-1 and TRBJ1-6, with unresolved D. Trimming removed 0 bases from V and 9 bases from J, with 6 bases in between. The CDR3 has 13 residues. Germline loops: CDR1 MGHDK, CDR2 SYGVNS. The CDR3 nucleotides read TGTGCCAGCAGTGAATATCAAGGTTCACCCCTCCACTTT. Translating it yields CASSEYQGSPLHF. Variable domain in full (rest from reference TRBV25-1 and TRBJ1-6): EADIYQTPRYLVIGTGKKITLECSQTMGHDKMYWYQQDPGMELHLIHYSYGVNSTEKGDLSSESTVSRIRTEHFPLTLESARPSHTSQYLCASSEYQGSPLHFGNGTRLTVT.

This clonotype was detected a few times. The chain carries TRBV10-3 and TRBJ1-1; 7 bases are a match to TRBD1. The CDR3 consists of 14 residues. The germline CDR1 and CDR2 sequences are ENHRY and SYGVKD. V shed 6 bases, J shed 1 base, and the junction held 5 bases outside the gene matches. This CDR3 is CAISLTGANTEAFF. CDR3 sequence (DNA): TGTGCCATCAGCCTAACAGGGGCGAACACTGAAGCTTTCTTT.

This clonotype was seen more than once but under ten times. The CDR3 is CATSREIRDPEAFF. The CDR3 nucleotides are TGTGCCACCAGCAGAGAGATCAGGGACCCTGAAGCTTTCTTT. This chain uses TRBV15 with TRBJ1-1; weak D call: TRBD1 (5 bases). V lost 0 bases to trimming and J lost 6 bases, with 11 bases between them. The germline gives CDR1 LNHNV, CDR2 YYDKDF (reference sequence). The CDR3 is 14 residues long. The variable domain in full, with the rest retrieved from reference TRBV15 and TRBJ1-1, is DAMVIQNPRYQVTQFGKPVTLSCSQTLNHNVMYWYQQKSSQAPKLLFHYYDKDFNNEADTPDNFQSRRPNTSFCFLDIRSPGLGDTAMYLCATSREIRDPEAFFGQGTRLTVV.

This chain's CDR3 is CASNQPGGRYGELFF. DNA of the CDR3: TGTGCCTCCAACCAACCCGGGGGGCGGTACGGGGAGCTGTTTTTT. The chain couples TRBV3-1 to TRBJ2-2; perhaps TRBD2 as D (7 bases). V was cut by 11 bases and J by 7 bases, with 23 bases left in between. This CDR3 contains 15 residues. The V gene's germline CDR1 is LGHDT and CDR2 YNNKEL (reference sequence).

There are a few counts of this clonotype. As DNA, the CDR3 is TGTGCCAGCAGTGTAGAGACTAGTGGTAGGCAGTTCTTC. Its translation: CASSVETSGRQFF. The chain uses TRBV2 and TRBJ2-1; maybe TRBD2 (6 bases). Deletions cut 4 bases from V and 12 bases from J, with 16 bases between. Germline V gives CDR1 SNHLY, CDR2 FYNNEI. This CDR3 has 13 residues.

This clonotype was seen a handful of times. DNA of the CDR3: TGTGCCAGCAGTGCCGGCAAGAGGGGGCCTTATGAAAAACTGTTTTTT. This encodes CASSAGKRGPYEKLFF. This chain joins TRBV2 and TRBJ1-4; 7 bases agree with TRBD1. J gave up 6 bases and V 4 bases, and 11 bases lay outside the gene matches. Germline V gives CDR1 SNHLY, CDR2 FYNNEI. The CDR3 has 16 amino acids.

To note about this clonotype: At one end the junction does not follow the germline gene, possibly because of a read error. J is TRBJ2-7 and V is TRBV27; 9 bases are shared with TRBD1. The CDR3 contains 16 residues. CDR1 is MNHEY and CDR2 is SMNVEV in the germline V gene (reference sequence). CDR3: CATSDPHGTGSYEQYF. The CDR3 DNA sequence: TGTGCCACCAGTGATCCGCATGGGACAGGGAGCTACGAGCAGTACTTC.

This clonotype came up a few times. The junction departs from the called germline gene at one end, perhaps through a read error. The CDR3 region has the DNA TGCGCCAGCAGCATAGACTCCCACGAGCAGTACTTC. Amino acid sequence: CASSIDSHEQYF. The chain combines TRBV5-1 with TRBJ2-7; D remains unclear. The CDR3 has 12 residues. Per germline, CDR1 SGHRS and CDR2 YFSETQ.

The chain combines TRBV18 with TRBJ1-2; no reliable D call. V shed 2 bases and J shed 3 bases, with 10 bases lying between them. CDR1 and CDR2 (germline): KGHSH, LQKENI. The CDR3 covers 14 residues. The CDR3 sequence is CASSPERADYGYTF. The DNA of the CDR3 is TGTGCCAGCTCACCAGAAAGGGCTGACTATGGCTACACCTTC.

Concerning this clonotype: A read error is possible here, since a much larger clone lies one base away. The chain uses TRBV4-2 and TRBJ1-2; no clear D. This CDR3 region has 13 residues. V lost 0 bases and J lost 4, with 6 bases in between. Germline V gene sequence: CDR1 LGHNA, CDR2 YNFKEQ. The CDR3 coding sequence is TGTGCCAGCAGCCAAGATTGGGGCTATGGCTACACCTTC. Encoded protein: CASSQDWGYGYTF.

This clonotype showed up just a few times. The chain uses TRBV20-1 and TRBJ2-2; D might be TRBD1 (6 bases). Germline V lookup: CDR1 DFQATT, CDR2 SNEGSKA (reference sequence). V was shortened by 0 bases and J by 3 bases, with 11 bases between the two germline ends. This CDR3 region has 15 residues. CDR3 nucleotide sequence: TGCAGTGCTAGAGACCAGACAGGTTACACCGGGGAGCTGTTTTTT. It is translated as CSARDQTGYTGELFF.

The chain links TRBV27 to TRBJ2-7; TRBD2 matches 9 bases. The CDR3 sequence is 18 residues long. The V gene end was trimmed by 3 bases and the J gene end by 4 bases; junction bases not matched to a gene: 16. CDR1 is MNHEY, CDR2 SMNVEV, per germline (reference sequence). The CDR3 region is CASSFFRGRANPVYEQYF. CDR3 in DNA: TGTGCCAGCAGTTTCTTCCGCGGGAGGGCGAACCCCGTTTACGAGCAGTACTTC.

This clonotype was detected a few times. V gene TRBV12-5 combines with J gene TRBJ2-2; the match to TRBD2 covers 7 bases. This CDR3 contains 15 residues. The germline V gene encodes CDR1 LGHNT and CDR2 FRNRAP. V lost 7 bases, J lost 0 bases, and 5 bases stayed unmatched. This CDR3 reads CASAPSGTNTGELFF. CDR3 DNA: TGTGCTAGTGCCCCCAGCGGGACGAACACCGGGGAGCTGTTTTTT.

V is TRBV20-1 and J is TRBJ2-7; 16 bases match TRBD2. Trimming at V came to 3 bases and at J to 7 bases, leaving 6 bases not matched to a gene. Germline-derived CDR1 and CDR2 are DFQATT and SNEGSKA (reference sequence). The CDR3 is made up of 15 amino acids. DNA of the CDR3: TGCAGTGCTAGCCCGGGACTAGCGGGAGGGTGGGAGCAGTACTTC. Its protein product is CSASPGLAGGWEQYF.

This clonotype was counted many times. The chain couples TRBV28 to TRBJ2-7, with D perhaps TRBD2 (7 bases). V was cut by 3 bases and J by 2 bases, with 35 bases left in between. The CDR3 is 22 amino acids. Germline CDR1 reads MDHEN; CDR2 reads SYDVKM. Here the CDR3 DNA reads TGTGCCAGCAGTTTTATGGGGGCCGAGACTTTTAATTACGGGACTATAGCCTACGAGCAGTACTTC. Translating it yields CASSFMGAETFNYGTIAYEQYF.

This sequence joins TRBV10-3 and TRBJ2-5, with TRBD1 identical over 8 bases. Trimming removed 5 bases from V and 5 bases from J; junction bases left unmatched: 7. CDR1 ENHRY and CDR2 SYGVKD come from the germline V gene. The CDR3 spans 14 residues. The CDR3 bases are TGTGCCATCAGTCAGATAACAGGGGGGGAGACCCAGTACTTC. It translates to CAISQITGGETQYF.

The rearrangement joins TRBV2 to TRBJ1-6, with D unresolved. Trimming cost V 3 bases and J 4 bases, with 10 bases left between them. The CDR3 consists of 15 residues. CDR1 and CDR2 (germline): SNHLY, FYNNEI. CDR3 loop: CASSEDGFYNSPLHF. CDR3 nucleotide sequence: TGTGCCAGCAGTGAGGACGGGTTTTATAATTCACCCCTCCACTTT.

In its sample, this clonotype was seen many times. The chain links TRBV2 to TRBJ1-1; the match to TRBD1 covers 7 bases. The CDR3 extends over 14 amino acids. The junction had 8 bases not matched to a gene; V was cut back by 6 bases and J by 4 bases. Germline CDR1 reads SNHLY; CDR2 reads FYNNEI. The CDR3: CASRTGTDITEAFF. The CDR3 DNA sequence: TGTGCCAGCAGGACCGGGACAGATATCACTGAAGCTTTCTTT.

This clonotype was counted between two and nine times. This sequence joins TRBV7-9 and TRBJ1-5, with 8 bases matching TRBD1. J lost 6 bases, V lost 5 bases, and 9 bases had no gene match. CDR3 length: 15 amino acids. Germline loops: CDR1 SEHNR, CDR2 FQNEAQ (reference sequence). Here the CDR3 reads CASSQSDRAGQPQHF. The CDR3 nucleotides are TGTGCCAGCAGCCAATCGGACAGGGCGGGTCAGCCCCAGCATTTT.

This clonotype has ten or more counts. J is TRBJ1-5 and V is TRBV6-2 or TRBV6-3; D may be TRBD1 (5 bases). The CDR3 runs to 11 residues. Looked up from germline, CDR1 is MNHEY and CDR2 is SVGEGT. V was pared by 8 bases and J by 7 bases, with 9 bases between. This CDR3 is CASSAGQPQHF. DNA of the CDR3: TGTGCCAGCTCAGCAGGGCAGCCCCAGCATTTT.

V and J are TRBV6-2 or TRBV6-3 and TRBJ1-1; 7 bases match TRBD1. The length of the CDR3 is 15 residues. V lost 4 bases to trimming and J lost 4 bases; unmatched junction nucleotides: 9. Germline-derived CDR1 and CDR2 are MNHEY and SVGEGT. The CDR3 bases are TGTGCCAGCAGTTTAACGACAGGGTGGTCCACTGAAGCTTTCTTT. Translated: CASSLTTGWSTEAFF.

V usage is TRBV14 and J usage is TRBJ2-7; tentatively, D is TRBD2 (6 bases). CDR3 length: 14 amino acids. Trimming left V 4 bases short and J 2 bases short, with 12 bases between. Germline assignment: CDR1 SGHDN and CDR2 FVKESK. This CDR3 reads CASSPGLPTYEQYF. CDR3 coding DNA: TGTGCCAGCAGCCCGGGACTGCCTACCTACGAGCAGTACTTC.

The chain carries TRBV28 and TRBJ1-1, with a weak D call TRBD1 (5 bases). The V gene's germline CDR1 is MDHEN and CDR2 SYDVKM. CDR3 length: 15 amino acids. V lost 11 bases and J 4 bases, leaving 23 bases between the germline ends. CDR3: CACSGLGDFATEAFF. For the CDR3, the DNA is TGTGCCTGCTCCGGGTTGGGGGACTTCGCCACTGAAGCTTTCTTT.

This rearrangement joins TRBV12-3 or TRBV12-4 to TRBJ1-2, with 8 bases identical to TRBD1. V was pared by 5 bases and J by 5 bases, with 4 bases of the junction left unmatched. This CDR3 contains 13 residues. The CDR3 DNA is TGTGCCAGCAGTCATGACAGGGGATATGGCTACACCTTC. Translated, it gives CASSHDRGYGYTF.

This clonotype was counted many times. This chain joins TRBV2 and TRBJ2-7, with 10 bases that match TRBD2. CDR3 length: 16 amino acids. Trimming cost V 4 bases and J 2 bases; bases outside gene matches: 8. Germline CDR1 and CDR2: SNHLY and FYNNEI. The CDR3 DNA follows: TGTGCCAGCAGTGCCCGTACTAGCGGGACCCCCTACGAGCAGTACTTC. Translating it yields CASSARTSGTPYEQYF.

This clonotype turned up a few times. The chain carries TRBV30 and TRBJ1-5, with a possible D match to TRBD1 (6 bases). From germline, CDR1 is GTSNPN and CDR2 SVGIG (reference sequence). The CDR3 extends over 15 amino acids. With 0 bases removed from V and 4 bases from J, the gap between germline ends came to 13 bases. The CDR3 DNA is TGTGCCTGGAGTGTACAAGGGGGTGGGAATCAGCCCCAGCATTTT. Amino acids: CAWSVQGGGNQPQHF.

The chain is built from TRBV3-1 and TRBJ1-1; D gene ambiguous. Trimming removed 4 bases from V and 5 bases from J, with 14 bases in between. CDR1 and CDR2 from the germline V gene are LGHDT and YNNKEL (reference sequence). The CDR3 consists of 14 residues. CDR3 DNA: TGTGCCAGCAGCCCCCACCGAGGTTCGACTGAAGCTTTCTTT. The encoded protein is CASSPHRGSTEAFF.

This clonotype was counted between two and nine times. The chain is built from TRBV20-1 and TRBJ1-1; 9 bases line up with TRBD1. V was clipped by 2 bases and J by 6 bases; unmatched bases: 10. The CDR3 is made up of 15 amino acids. CDR1 is DFQATT and CDR2 is SNEGSKA in the germline V gene (reference sequence). CDR3 in amino acids: CSARKPGQGIAEAFF. The DNA of the CDR3 is TGCAGTGCTAGAAAGCCCGGACAGGGGATAGCTGAAGCTTTCTTT.

This clonotype appeared a single time. The chain couples TRBV10-3 to TRBJ2-6; 8 bases fit TRBD1. This CDR3 is built from 16 residues. Trimming at V came to 10 bases and at J to 0 bases, leaving 8 bases not matched to a gene. The germline V gene has CDR1 ENHRY and CDR2 SYGVKD. The CDR3 protein is CATSGGSGSGANVLTF. The CDR3 bases are TGTGCCACCTCAGGGGGCTCCGGCTCTGGGGCCAACGTCCTGACTTTC.

The chain is built from TRBV15 and TRBJ2-1; tentative D call: TRBD2 (6 bases). The germline V and J ends were trimmed by 3 bases and 3 bases, with 18 bases remaining between them. This CDR3 has 17 amino acids. The germline CDR1 and CDR2 sequences are LNHNV and YYDKDF (reference sequence). The CDR3 coding sequence is TGTGCCACCAGCAGTGTGTGCGGGACGGAGTTCTACAATGAGCAGTTCTTC. Amino acids: CATSSVCGTEFYNEQFF.

The chain combines TRBV28 with TRBJ1-5; D is perhaps TRBD1 (5 bases). Germline-derived CDR1 and CDR2 are MDHEN and SYDVKM. V lost 2 bases and J 0 bases, leaving 17 bases between the germline ends. CDR3 length equals 18 residues. The CDR3 sequence is CASSLGLGTAYSNQPQHF. In DNA form, the CDR3 reads TGTGCCAGCAGTTTAGGGCTCGGGACGGCTTATAGCAATCAGCCCCAGCATTTT.